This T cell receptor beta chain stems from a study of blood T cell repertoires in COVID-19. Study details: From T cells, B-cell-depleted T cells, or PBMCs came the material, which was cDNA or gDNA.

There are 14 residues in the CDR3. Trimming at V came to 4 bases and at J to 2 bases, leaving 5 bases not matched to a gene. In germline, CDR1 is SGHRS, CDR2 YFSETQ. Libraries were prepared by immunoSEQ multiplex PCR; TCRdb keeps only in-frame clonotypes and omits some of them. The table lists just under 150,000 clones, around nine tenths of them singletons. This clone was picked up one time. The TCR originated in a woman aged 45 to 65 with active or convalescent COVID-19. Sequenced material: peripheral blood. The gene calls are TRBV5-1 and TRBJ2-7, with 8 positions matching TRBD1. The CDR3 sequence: CASSTGQGPYEQYF. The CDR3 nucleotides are TGCGCCAGCAGCACCGGACAGGGCCCCTACGAGCAGTACTTC.